These 23 T cell receptor beta chains were all obtained from the same sample, sequenced in a study of cytotoxic CD8 clonotypes in ibrutinib-treated CLL. Produced via immunoSEQ multiplex PCR; TCRdb's table is partial and in-frame only. The sample yields some 100,000 clones, approximately 58% seen once. Sequenced material: PBMCs, taken after 24 months of ibrutinib treatment. All receptors come from a human donor with chronic lymphocytic leukemia.

This clone has at least ten counts. The V and J genes are TRBV11-1 and TRBJ1-5; unclear D gene. Trimming pared 2 bases from V and 0 bases from J, leaving 2 bases between. CDR3 length: 13 amino acids. Germline CDR1 SGHAT, CDR2 FQDESV (reference sequence). CDR3 in DNA: TGTGCCAGCAGCTTATCTAGCAATCAGCCCCAGCATTTT. Translation: CASSLSSNQPQHF.

The V call is TRBV27, the J call TRBJ2-7; D gene uncertain. Trimming stripped 6 bases from V and 2 bases from J, with 11 bases between. Germline-derived CDR1 and CDR2 are MNHEY and SMNVEV (reference sequence). This CDR3 is 13 amino acids long. DNA for the CDR3: TGTGCCAGCAGGGTTGGCAGAACCTACGAGCAGTACTTC. Encoded protein: CASRVGRTYEQYF.

The chain couples TRBV28 to TRBJ1-5; D unresolved. Germline CDR1 reads MDHEN; CDR2 reads SYDVKM. The CDR3 spans 15 residues. The V gene lost 5 bases and the J gene lost 1 base, with 12 bases spanning the gap. CDR3 DNA: TGTGCCAGCAGTACCGGGAGATTGAGCAATCAGCCCCAGCATTTT. Its protein is CASSTGRLSNQPQHF.

The chain combines TRBV6-8 with TRBJ2-5, with D unclear. Germline lookup yields CDR1 MNHGY and CDR2 SAAAGT. V lost 3 bases, J lost 4 bases, and 18 bases lay in between. This CDR3 region has 16 residues. CDR3 DNA sequence: TGTGCCAGCAGTTATGGGTGGCTTAACGGTGGAGAGACCCAGTACTTC. It translates to CASSYGWLNGGETQYF.

V usage is TRBV30 and J usage is TRBJ2-3; D is ambiguous. Trimming cost V 4 bases and J 6 bases, with 20 bases left between them. Per germline, CDR1 GTSNPN and CDR2 SVGIG (reference sequence). This CDR3 region has 15 residues. The CDR3 DNA is TGTGCCTGGATCCACCCCTACGGCGTACAGGATACGCAGTATTTT. Protein: CAWIHPYGVQDTQYF.

This chain links TRBV10-3 with TRBJ1-1, with D possibly being TRBD1 (6 bases). Trimming took off 10 bases at V and 4 bases at J, with 16 bases between the two ends. Looked up from germline, CDR1 is ENHRY and CDR2 is SYGVKD. The CDR3 has 13 residues. The CDR3 sequence: CATLDSGGTEAFF. The CDR3 DNA follows: TGTGCCACCCTGGACAGCGGGGGCACTGAAGCTTTCTTT.

This clone was seen a few times. This chain links TRBV21-1 with TRBJ2-7; the table names TRBD2, a call not compared with the DNA. TRBV21-1 is listed as a pseudogene. This CDR3 is built from 15 residues. This CDR3 reads CASSKAEGGADEQYF. The CDR3, as DNA: TGTGCCAGCAGCAAAGCTGAGGGGGGGGCCGACGAGCAGTACTTC.

The chain has TRBV18 and TRBJ1-1; 11 bases are shared with TRBD1. The CDR3 contains 17 residues. J was trimmed by 0 bases and V by 3 bases; bases with no gene match: 6. Germline CDR1 and CDR2: KGHSH and LQKENI. CDR3 nucleotide sequence: TGTGCCAGCTCACCGGGGGACAGGGGGTACTTGAACACTGAAGCTTTCTTT. It codes for CASSPGDRGYLNTEAFF.

The chain uses TRBV5-5 and TRBJ1-4; TRBD1 aligns across 9 bases. Germline CDR1 is SGHKS and CDR2 is YYEKEE (reference sequence). The CDR3 spans 15 residues. Trimming cost V 4 bases and J 6 bases; bases outside gene matches: 7. Here the CDR3 DNA reads TGTGCCAGCAGCCCCGACAGGGGGGGAGATGAAAAACTGTTTTTT. The encoded protein is CASSPDRGGDEKLFF.

This clone has only a few counts. CDR3 region: CASRTEMHYEQYF. The CDR3 DNA reads as TGTGCCAGCAGGACAGAAATGCACTACGAGCAGTACTTC. The chain couples TRBV28 to TRBJ2-7; D is perhaps TRBD1 (5 bases). Trimming took off 6 bases at V and 3 bases at J, with 12 bases between the two ends. The CDR3 totals 13 residues. Per the germline V gene, CDR1 is MDHEN and CDR2 is SYDVKM.

The sample holds many counts of this clone. The chain carries TRBV2 and TRBJ1-4; 7 bases are a match to TRBD1. The CDR3 runs 15 residues. Trimming removed 2 bases from V and 3 bases from J; junction bases left unmatched: 3. CDR1 and CDR2 (germline): SNHLY, FYNNEI. This chain's CDR3 is CASSEQGVANEKLFF. In DNA form, the CDR3 reads TGTGCCAGCAGTGAACAGGGGGTGGCTAATGAAAAACTGTTTTTT.

J is TRBJ1-1 and V is TRBV6-1; D not resolved. V shed 10 bases and J shed 1 base, with 10 bases lying between them. The CDR3 has 12 amino acids. In germline, CDR1 is MNHNS, CDR2 SASEGT. CDR3 in amino acids: CATKDGNTEAFF. CDR3 DNA sequence: TGTGCCACCAAGGACGGGAACACTGAAGCTTTCTTT.

This clone was seen a handful of times. This chain uses TRBV30 with TRBJ1-1, with D perhaps TRBD1 (5 bases). CDR1 is GTSNPN, CDR2 SVGIG, per germline (reference sequence). Between the trimmed V and J ends, which lost 7 bases and 3 bases, there was a span of 24 bases. CDR3 length: 16 residues. The CDR3 DNA reads as TGTGCCTACGAACAGGAGGCTATACGTGGGGACACTGAAGCTTTCTTT. Residues: CAYEQEAIRGDTEAFF. Based on the CDR3 plus reference TRBV30 and TRBJ1-1, the full variable domain is SQTIHQWPATLVQPVGSPLSLECTVEGTSNPNLYWYRQAAGRGLQLLFYSVGIGQISSEVPQNLSASRPQDRQFILSSKKLLLSDSGFYLCAYEQEAIRGDTEAFFGQGTRLTVV.

For this clone: The junction and the germline gene differ at one end; a read error may be behind it. V is TRBV2 and J is TRBJ1-6; possible D gene TRBD1, 5 bases. This CDR3 has 13 amino acids. Germline values: CDR1 SNHLY, CDR2 FYNNEI. The CDR3 DNA reads TGTGTCAGCAGTGACGAGGGGTATTCACCCCTCCACTTT. It specifies CVSSDEGYSPLHF.

The chain recombines TRBV11-3 with TRBJ2-1; weak D call: TRBD1 (5 bases). Deletions cut 4 bases from V and 0 bases from J, with 10 bases between. This CDR3 comprises 15 residues. Germline-derived CDR1 and CDR2 are SGHNT and YENEEA. The CDR3 DNA sequence: TGTGCCAGCAGCTGGCAGACAGACTCCTACAATGAGCAGTTCTTC. Amino acid sequence: CASSWQTDSYNEQFF.

The gene calls are TRBV11-3 and TRBJ2-5; 7 bases agree with TRBD2. Trimming cost V 6 bases and J 5 bases; bases outside gene matches: 6. CDR1 and CDR2 from the germline V gene are SGHNT and YENEEA. The CDR3 is made up of 13 amino acids. CDR3 sequence (DNA): TGTGCCAGCAGGTACCAGGGAGGGGAGACCCAGTACTTC. Its translation is CASRYQGGETQYF.

This clone came up a few times. V gene TRBV15 combines with J gene TRBJ2-7; D is unclear. Germline CDR1 and CDR2: LNHNV and YYDKDF (reference sequence). There are 12 residues in the CDR3. The V end was cut by 0 bases, the J end by 4 bases, with 4 bases between. The CDR3 here is CATSRDRYEQYF. CDR3 in DNA: TGTGCCACCAGCAGAGATAGGTACGAGCAGTACTTC.

The V call is TRBV4-2, the J call TRBJ2-1; the D gene could be TRBD1 or TRBD2 (6 bases each). CDR1 LGHNA and CDR2 YNFKEQ come from the germline V gene. Trimming removed 1 base at V and 2 bases at J, with 9 bases between. The CDR3 has 15 residues. In nucleotides, the CDR3 is TGTGCCAGCAGCCAAGCGGGGGCGCCCTACAATGAGCAGTTCTTC. Translating it yields CASSQAGAPYNEQFF.

The rearrangement joins TRBV6-5 to TRBJ2-7; 7 nucleotides align to TRBD1. Looked up from germline, CDR1 is MNHEY and CDR2 is SVGAGI. The CDR3 loop spans 16 amino acids. Losses at the gene ends were 0 bases for V and 2 bases for J; bases not matched to a gene: 7. The CDR3 loop reads CASSYSTVGQAYEQYF. CDR3 bases: TGTGCCAGCAGTTACTCGACCGTCGGACAGGCCTACGAGCAGTACTTC.

The rearrangement links TRBV11-3 to TRBJ1-1; D is unclear. The germline gives CDR1 SGHNT, CDR2 YENEEA. This CDR3 contains 13 residues. V was pared by 3 bases and J by 2 bases, with 7 bases between. The CDR3: CASSFRINTEAFF. CDR3 DNA: TGTGCCAGCAGCTTTCGGATAAACACTGAAGCTTTCTTT.

V gene TRBV6-1 combines with J gene TRBJ2-3; unclear D gene. Germline CDR1 and CDR2: MNHNS and SASEGT. The CDR3 is 15 residues long. Deletions cut 6 bases from V and 2 bases from J, with 15 bases between. The CDR3 coding sequence is TGTGCCAGCAGCTGGACCTTAGACCACACAGATACGCAGTATTTT. Translating it yields CASSWTLDHTDTQYF.

CDR3 loop: CAWIFHKNTEAFF. The CDR3 bases are TGTGCCTGGATCTTCCACAAGAACACTGAAGCTTTCTTT. The gene calls are TRBV30 and TRBJ1-1; no definite D call. Trimming removed 4 bases from V and 1 base from J, with 10 bases in between. Per germline, CDR1 GTSNPN and CDR2 SVGIG (reference sequence). The CDR3 is 13 amino acids.

This sequence joins TRBV2 and TRBJ2-1; D call uncertain. This CDR3 is built from 14 residues. Germline V gives CDR1 SNHLY, CDR2 FYNNEI. Trimming took 5 bases from V and 0 from J, leaving 8 bases between them. The DNA of the CDR3 is TGTGCCAGCAGTTACCAGAGCTCCTACAATGAGCAGTTCTTC. Its translation: CASSYQSSYNEQFF.